These 30 T cell receptor beta chains originate from one sample sequenced in a study of T cell responses to AZD1222 COVID-19 vaccine. Sequencing was performed with immunoSEQ multiplex PCR; in TCRdb, only in-frame clones are kept and a portion is missing. The table includes 25,000 to 30,000 clones, about 93% detected once. The sample here was peripheral blood, taken on day 0 of AZD1222 vaccination. The receptors were sampled from an adult in good health.

The V call is TRBV12-3 or TRBV12-4, the J call TRBJ2-7; D unclear. There are 13 residues in the CDR3. V lost 5 bases and J lost 7, with 15 bases in between. The CDR3 region is CASSEFGVGEQYF. The CDR3 DNA reads as TGTGCCAGCAGTGAATTTGGGGTAGGGGAGCAGTACTTC.

The genes are TRBV7-8 and TRBJ2-1; D not resolved. With 1 base removed from V and 2 bases from J, the gap between germline ends came to 9 bases. The CDR3 is 15 amino acids. CDR1 SGHVS and CDR2 FQNEAQ come from the germline V gene. CDR3 sequence reads: CASSLGPVAYNEQFF. In DNA form, the CDR3 reads TGTGCCAGCAGCTTAGGACCTGTAGCCTACAATGAGCAGTTCTTC.

V and J are TRBV2 and TRBJ2-1; 9 bases align to TRBD2. The length of the CDR3 is 15 residues. With V trimmed by 2 bases and J by 7 bases, 6 bases remained unmatched. Germline V CDR1 and CDR2: SNHLY, FYNNEI. The CDR3 DNA reads as TGTGCCAGCAGTGAATTAGCGGGAGTTTTTAATGAGCAGTTCTTC. This translates into CASSELAGVFNEQFF.

The chain combines TRBV6-5 with TRBJ2-3; D not certain. There are 15 residues in the CDR3. V was cut by 0 bases and J by 2 bases, with 9 bases left in between. Looked up from germline, CDR1 is MNHEY and CDR2 is SVGAGI. CDR3 DNA sequence: TGTGCCAGCAGTTACTCTGGAAAAACCACAGATACGCAGTATTTT. This codes for CASSYSGKTTDTQYF.

The chain couples TRBV7-9 to TRBJ1-2; 8 nucleotides match TRBD1. V lost 2 bases, J lost 5 bases, and 4 bases stayed unmatched. The germline CDR1 and CDR2 sequences are SEHNR and FQNEAQ (reference sequence). CDR3 size: 14 residues. The CDR3 sequence: CASSLQGAPYGYTF. As DNA, the CDR3 is TGTGCCAGCAGCTTACAGGGGGCGCCGTATGGCTACACCTTC.

The rearrangement joins TRBV4-1 to TRBJ1-6; D is possibly TRBD1 (5 bases). Germline-derived CDR1 and CDR2 are MGHRA and YSYEKL. The CDR3 spans 16 residues. V lost 0 bases to trimming and J lost 6 bases, with 12 bases between them. In DNA form, the CDR3 reads TGCGCCAGCAGCCAAGAGTCGGGCGGGACTAATTCACCCCTCCACTTT. Its protein is CASSQESGGTNSPLHF.

The chain employs TRBV5-1 and TRBJ2-1; 7 nucleotides align to TRBD2. V lost 3 bases, J lost 6 bases, and 9 bases stayed unmatched. Germline lookup yields CDR1 SGHRS and CDR2 YFSETQ. There are 15 residues in the CDR3. The DNA for the CDR3 is TGCGCCAGCAGCTCGGAGGGCGGGAGCATCAATGAGCAGTTCTTC. Its protein is CASSSEGGSINEQFF.

The rearrangement links TRBV6-5 to TRBJ1-6, with TRBD1 matching over 9 bases. The J segment lost 9 bases and the V segment lost 2 bases, leaving 5 bases of the junction unmatched. The CDR3 length is 15 residues. Germline V gives CDR1 MNHEY, CDR2 SVGAGI. The CDR3 spells CASSYAGTGTSPLHF. CDR3 sequence (DNA): TGTGCCAGCAGTTACGCCGGGACAGGGACTTCACCCCTCCACTTT.

The chain recombines TRBV5-1 with TRBJ2-5, with 9 bases aligning to TRBD1. The germline V gene encodes CDR1 SGHRS and CDR2 YFSETQ. V shed 0 bases and J 4 bases; nucleotides not matched to a gene: 7. The CDR3 has 16 amino acids. The CDR3 sequence: CASSLGGQGRRETQYF. The DNA of the CDR3 is TGCGCCAGCAGCTTGGGGGGACAGGGAAGGAGAGAGACCCAGTACTTC. The full variable domain, with the rest looked up from reference TRBV5-1 and TRBJ2-5, is KAGVTQTPRYLIKTRGQQVTLSCSPISGHRSVSWYQQTPGQGLQFLFEYFSETQRNKGNFPGRFSGRQFSNSRSEMNVSTLELGDSALYLCASSLGGQGRRETQYFGPGTRLLVL.

This sequence joins TRBV7-9 and TRBJ2-3; weak D call: TRBD2 (6 bases). CDR1 SEHNR and CDR2 FQNEAQ come from the germline V gene (reference sequence). Trimming pared 2 bases from V and 0 bases from J, leaving 21 bases between. This CDR3 has 19 residues. For the CDR3, the DNA is TGTGCCAGCAGCTTATTCCGGGACTGGTTATTACGTAGCACAGATACGCAGTATTTT. Amino acid sequence: CASSLFRDWLLRSTDTQYF.

This clone occurred a few times. V and J are TRBV19 and TRBJ2-2; a weak D match, TRBD1 (5 bases). This CDR3 spans 12 amino acids. Per germline, CDR1 LNHDA and CDR2 SQIVND (reference sequence). V lost 10 bases to trimming and J lost 3 bases, with 9 bases between them. Written as DNA, the CDR3 is TGTGCCACCAGGGATTACACCGGGGAGCTGTTTTTT. This sequence encodes CATRDYTGELFF. Full variable domain (outside the CDR3, taken from reference TRBV19 and TRBJ2-2): DGGITQSPKYLFRKEGQNVTLSCEQNLNHDAMYWYRQDPGQGLRLIYYSQIVNDFQKGDIAEGYSVSREKKESFPLTVTSAQKNPTAFYLCATRDYTGELFFGEGSRLTVL.

This chain connects TRBV5-1 to TRBJ1-1; D may be TRBD1 (5 bases). Trimming pared 1 base from V and 4 bases from J, leaving 14 bases between. Germline-derived CDR1 and CDR2 are SGHRS and YFSETQ. CDR3 size: 15 residues. The CDR3 DNA is TGCGCCAGCAGCTTGTTTCTTGGTAGGGGCACTGAAGCTTTCTTT. Translating gives CASSLFLGRGTEAFF.

The chain employs TRBV10-1 and TRBJ2-3; unclear D gene. Between the trimmed V and J ends, which lost 0 bases and 0 bases, there was a span of 4 bases. From germline, CDR1 is WNHNN and CDR2 SYGVQD (reference sequence). This CDR3 has 14 amino acids. The CDR3 here is CASSESTSTDTQYF. CDR3 DNA: TGCGCCAGCAGTGAGTCAACTAGCACAGATACGCAGTATTTT.

The chain recombines TRBV13 with TRBJ1-2; no reliable D call. Germline values: CDR1 PRHDT, CDR2 FYEKMQ (reference sequence). Trimming removed 5 bases at V and 4 bases at J, with 8 bases between. This CDR3 spans 12 amino acids. CDR3 DNA sequence: TGTGCCAGCAGCCTTGAGCGCTATGGCTACACCTTC. Its translation is CASSLERYGYTF. Together with reference TRBV13 and TRBJ1-2, the CDR3 gives the full variable domain: AAGVIQSPRHLIKEKRETATLKCYPIPRHDTVYWYQQGPGQDPQFLISFYEKMQSDKGSIPDRFSAQQFSDYHSELNMSSLELGDSALYFCASSLERYGYTFGSGTRLTVV.

The chain uses TRBV6-5 and TRBJ1-3; a possible D gene is TRBD1 (5 bases). CDR1 is MNHEY, CDR2 SVGAGI, per germline. The germline V and J ends were trimmed by 2 bases and 0 bases, with 5 bases remaining between them. The CDR3 has 14 residues. The CDR3 is CASSYQGSGNTIYF. The CDR3 DNA sequence: TGTGCCAGCAGTTACCAGGGCTCTGGAAACACCATATATTTT.

The chain is built from TRBV7-8 and TRBJ1-1, with D hard to call. Trimming took 5 bases from V and 5 from J, leaving 12 bases between them. The CDR3 length is 13 residues. CDR1 is SGHVS, CDR2 FQNEAQ, per germline. CDR3 loop: CASSPLTWTEAFF. CDR3 sequence (DNA): TGTGCCAGCAGCCCACTTACCTGGACTGAAGCTTTCTTT.

The chain couples TRBV19 to TRBJ2-2; 11 bases are shared with TRBD2. Germline loops: CDR1 LNHDA, CDR2 SQIVND (reference sequence). The length of the CDR3 is 15 residues. With V trimmed by 2 bases and J by 8 bases, 4 bases remained unmatched. The CDR3: CASSIMTSGAGELFF. CDR3 sequence (DNA): TGTGCCAGTAGTATAATGACTAGCGGGGCAGGGGAGCTGTTTTTT.

The chain is built from TRBV9 and TRBJ1-6; weak D call: TRBD1 (5 bases). The CDR3 contains 14 residues. V dropped 7 bases and J dropped 8 bases, with 16 bases sitting between them. Germline V gene sequence: CDR1 SGDLS, CDR2 YYNGEE. CDR3 DNA: TGTGCCAGCGCCCCGGGGACGTCAGATTCACCCCTCCACTTT. This codes for CASAPGTSDSPLHF.

CDR3 nucleotide sequence: TGTGCCAGCAGCGTAGCTCCAGGGCCCTACGAGCAGTACTTC. Protein product: CASSVAPGPYEQYF. The chain carries TRBV9 and TRBJ2-7; possibly TRBD1 for D (5 bases). The V and J ends lost 0 bases and 2 bases respectively, with 9 bases between them. The length of the CDR3 is 14 residues. In germline, CDR1 is SGDLS, CDR2 YYNGEE.

The CDR3 spells CASSWRKNTEAFF. CDR3 nucleotides: TGTGCCAGCAGTTGGCGAAAGAACACTGAAGCTTTCTTT. The V call is TRBV28, the J call TRBJ1-1; D is uncertain. Germline lookup yields CDR1 MDHEN and CDR2 SYDVKM. V lost 4 bases, J lost 1 base, and 7 bases lay in between. There are 13 residues in the CDR3.

J is TRBJ1-4 and V is TRBV5-6; D is undetermined. CDR3 length: 14 residues. Trimming left V 5 bases short and J 5 bases short, with 13 bases between. Germline CDR1 is SGHDT and CDR2 is YYEEEE. Here the CDR3 DNA reads TGTGCCAGCAGTTCTCGAGAGTTGAATGAAAAACTGTTTTTT. This translates into CASSSRELNEKLFF.

The chain links TRBV5-4 to TRBJ2-1; TRBD2 matches at 8 bases. V lost 1 base and J lost 2; bases outside the gene matches: 2. This CDR3 is 15 amino acids long. Germline V gene data show CDR1 as SGHNT and CDR2 as YYREEE (reference sequence). CDR3 loop: CASSLTSGTYNEQFF. The DNA for the CDR3 is TGTGCCAGCAGCTTGACTAGCGGAACCTACAATGAGCAGTTCTTC.

On this clone: Sequence at one end of the junction differs from germline and may be a read error. Here the CDR3 reads CACSLDDSGYTF. The DNA of the CDR3 is TGTGCCTGCAGCTTGGACGACTCTGGCTACACCTTC. The chain carries TRBV5-4 and TRBJ1-2; D gene uncertain. The CDR3 has 12 amino acids. Germline values: CDR1 SGHNT, CDR2 YYREEE (reference sequence).

This chain links TRBV7-2 with TRBJ2-5; TRBD2 matches at 9 bases. V lost 0 bases, J lost 4 bases, and 6 bases stayed unmatched. CDR1 and CDR2 (germline): SGHTA, FQGNSA. The CDR3 spans 16 residues. In DNA, the CDR3 is TGTGCCAGCAGCTTAGCTGGAGCGGGAGGCGGAGAGACCCAGTACTTC. Translation gives CASSLAGAGGGETQYF. Variable domain in full (rest from reference TRBV7-2 and TRBJ2-5): GAGVSQSPSNKVTEKGKDVELRCDPISGHTALYWYRQSLGQGLEFLIYFQGNSAPDKSGLPSDRFSAERTGGSVSTLTIQRTQQEDSAVYLCASSLAGAGGGETQYFGPGTRLLVL.

This rearrangement joins TRBV4-1 to TRBJ2-1, with 13 bases lining up with TRBD2. Trimming took 5 bases from V and 12 from J; bases not matched to a gene: 13. Per the germline V gene, CDR1 is MGHRA and CDR2 is YSYEKL. The CDR3 contains 16 residues. For the CDR3, the DNA is TGCGCCAGCAGCTTGACACCGGGACTAGCGGGGTCTGTGCAGTTCTTC. Protein sequence: CASSLTPGLAGSVQFF.

This chain links TRBV11-2 with TRBJ2-5, with 8 bases identical to TRBD1. Trimming at V came to 3 bases and at J to 3 bases, leaving 3 bases not matched to a gene. Per the germline V gene, CDR1 is SGHAT and CDR2 is FQNNGV. This CDR3 has 14 amino acids. The chain's CDR3 is CASSLGQAKETQYF. The CDR3 DNA is TGTGCCAGCAGCTTGGGACAGGCAAAAGAGACCCAGTACTTC.

V and J are TRBV27 and TRBJ2-2; tentative D call: TRBD2 (6 bases). The CDR3 is made up of 14 amino acids. The V end was cut by 6 bases, the J end by 8 bases, with 16 bases between. CDR1 and CDR2 (germline): MNHEY, SMNVEV (reference sequence). Written as DNA, the CDR3 is TGTGCCAGCAGCCCCGGGAGAGGTGCGGGGGAGCTGTTTTTT. Translating it yields CASSPGRGAGELFF.

V is TRBV27 and J is TRBJ2-2; D remains unclear. The V end was cut by 8 bases, the J end by 2 bases, with 12 bases between. This CDR3 is built from 14 residues. CDR1 is MNHEY and CDR2 is SMNVEV in the germline V gene (reference sequence). CDR3 DNA: TGTGCCAGCGCCGGCTGGGGTAACACCGGGGAGCTGTTTTTT. Protein sequence: CASAGWGNTGELFF.

The rearrangement uses TRBV12-3 or TRBV12-4 and TRBJ1-5; the D is unclear. With 3 bases removed from V and 7 bases from J, the gap between germline ends came to 7 bases. This CDR3 region has 12 residues. CDR3 in amino acids: CASSLVSQPQHF. CDR3 nucleotides: TGTGCCAGCAGTTTGGTCAGCCAGCCCCAGCATTTT.

The CDR3: CSVGDQPQHF. In DNA, the CDR3 is TGCAGCGTTGGCGATCAGCCCCAGCATTTT. J is TRBJ1-5 and V is TRBV29-1; the D is unclear. There are 10 residues in the CDR3. Germline loops: CDR1 SQVTM, CDR2 ANQGSEA. V lost 4 bases, J lost 5 bases, and 3 bases lay in between.